Listed here is a single T cell receptor (beta chain). The data stem from a study of blood T cell repertoires in COVID-19. Study overall: PBMCs, B-cell-depleted T cells, or T cells were the source of the cDNA or gDNA that made up the material.

Germline CDR1 reads MNHEY; CDR2 reads SMNVEV (reference sequence). The CDR3 sequence is 16 residues long. Trimming stripped 3 bases from V and 2 bases from J, with 14 bases between. This table comes from immunoSEQ multiplex PCR, and its TCRdb copy is limited to in-frame clones, with some not included. The profile covers tens of thousands of clones, with 87% appearing a single time and under 6.5% taken by the ten largest. This chain joins TRBV27 and TRBJ1-5, with TRBD1 as a possible D gene (5 bases). The TCR was taken from a woman between 55 and 75 years old with COVID-19, enrolled during active disease. Sequenced material: peripheral blood. CDR3 coding DNA: TGTGCCAGCAGTTTGTGGGGCCCGCTGGGCAATCAGCCCCAGCATTTT. It codes for CASSLWGPLGNQPQHF.